The 6 T cell receptor beta chains presented below share a single source sample, sequenced in a study of OX40 agonist ivuxolimab in advanced cancers. Sequencing used immunoSEQ multiplex PCR; TCRdb keeps in-frame clones, though not all of them. The sample has tens of thousands of clones, about 92% seen once. The source was CD4+ or CD8+ T cells sorted from blood, collected in a trial of the OX40 agonist ivuxolimab. All receptors come from an adult with an advanced solid tumor such as melanoma, head and neck, liver or kidney cancer.

The chain couples TRBV30 to TRBJ1-2; TRBD1 agrees at 9 bases. The CDR3 is 15 residues long. V lost 5 bases to trimming and J lost 1 base; unmatched junction nucleotides: 8. Germline CDR1 is GTSNPN and CDR2 is SVGIG (reference sequence). CDR3 in amino acids: CAWGRDRVLNYGYTF. CDR3 bases: TGTGCCTGGGGCCGGGACAGGGTCCTTAACTATGGCTACACCTTC.

The chain links TRBV6-5 to TRBJ1-1; no clear D. Trimming left V 2 bases short and J 7 bases short, with 17 bases between. Germline V CDR1 and CDR2: MNHEY, SVGAGI. The CDR3 is 15 residues long. CDR3 sequence: CASSYVQARPDEAFF. CDR3 sequence (DNA): TGTGCCAGCAGTTACGTCCAGGCCCGGCCTGATGAAGCTTTCTTT.

The chain has TRBV18 and TRBJ1-1; maybe TRBD1 (5 bases). Trimming shortened V by 0 bases and J by 5 bases, and 13 bases separated the two germline ends. This CDR3 spans 15 amino acids. Germline lookup yields CDR1 KGHSH and CDR2 LQKENI. The CDR3: CASSPPRGGETEAFF. Written as DNA, the CDR3 is TGTGCCAGCTCACCACCCCGGGGGGGGGAAACTGAAGCTTTCTTT.

This clone came up a few times. This chain links TRBV19 with TRBJ1-2; TRBD1 agrees at 9 bases. Per the germline V gene, CDR1 is LNHDA and CDR2 is SQIVND (reference sequence). The CDR3 consists of 14 residues. V trimming: 5 bases; J trimming: 5 bases; junction bases outside the gene matches: 6. The DNA for the CDR3 is TGTGCCAGTAGTGGGGACAGGGAGGGTTATGGCTACACCTTC. This codes for CASSGDREGYGYTF.

This clone has more than one count but fewer than ten. The CDR3 sequence is CASSEPVGNTEAFF. The CDR3 DNA sequence: TGTGCCAGCAGTGAACCGGTTGGGAACACTGAAGCTTTCTTT. The chain uses TRBV6-1 and TRBJ1-1; no definite D call. The V and J ends lost 2 bases and 1 base respectively, with 8 bases between them. The V gene's germline CDR1 is MNHNS and CDR2 SASEGT. This CDR3 contains 14 residues.

The chain combines TRBV6-6 with TRBJ2-3; a possible D gene is TRBD2 (5 bases). Deletions cut 5 bases from V and 0 bases from J, with 15 bases between. The CDR3 is 16 residues long. In germline, CDR1 is MNHNY, CDR2 SVGAGI (reference sequence). DNA of the CDR3: TGTGCCAGCAGTACCTACACTAGTCCTAGCACAGATACGCAGTATTTT. Protein sequence: CASSTYTSPSTDTQYF.